The TCR beta chain described here comes from a study of early T cells in non-severe SARS-CoV-2 infection (dated by TCRdb to about 2021). Concerning the study at large: TCR sequencing used bulk RNA from unsorted whole blood, so alpha and beta chains could not be paired.

Reading the germline V gene gives CDR1 SQVTM and CDR2 ANQGSEA. Including the terminal cysteine and phenylalanine, the CDR3 comprises 14 residues. The retained sequence is limited to the CDR3, 42 bases, with the frame set at the first base. V trim: 5 bases; J trim: 5 bases; unmatched bases: 10. This clonotype showed up many times. The antigen it recognizes is unknown. No much larger clone is present one base from it, and per-base qualities are unavailable. The library was obtained by 5' RACE. TCRdb lists the instrument as NextSeq 500. The TCR library protocol attached unique molecular identifiers to individual cDNA molecules to correct for sequencing error and PCR bias. Both TCR alpha and beta chains were sequenced, and tight co-correlation was observed between alpha and beta sequence abundances in each sample. In the source study's methods: Decombinator V4 was used to annotate TCR sequences for V gene, J gene and CDR3. TCRs were defined as expanded if a significant change between any two time points was detected under a Poisson model with p below 0.0001. Abundances of TCRs were expressed as counts per million after normalisation to the total number of TCRs sequenced in each sample. MAIT TCRs were defined by TRAV1-2 paired with TRAJ12, TRAJ20 or TRAJ33, and iNKT TCRs by TRAV10 paired with TRAJ18. VDJdb, accessed 1 November 2021, was searched for CMV, EBV and SARS-CoV-2 annotated TCRs, with TCRs annotated for multiple antigens excluded. TCRdb trimmed the raw reads at Q25, called clones with MiXCR and kept productive beta chains. Identical CDR3 protein sequences are pooled into one entry, listed with their most common genes and DNA. TCRdb's processing, not the authors' own work, is the source of the V and J calls. The sample records some 120,000 distinct CDR3 sequences, around 14% of which are singletons. 20% to 25% of the sample is taken by the ten largest.

The study was a case-control design nested within a healthcare worker cohort in London, UK, with weekly nasopharyngeal swab PCR tests and blood sampling. Healthcare workers were enrolled in the week of the UK lockdown, from 23 to 31 March 2020, and were followed every week for up to about 16 weeks. Overall results and qualifications from the work: VDJdb matching was skewed toward anti-spike CD8 responses and likely underestimated virus-specific expansions, missing private and CD4 specificities.

This receptor chain uses TRBV29-1 and TRBJ2-7; TRBD1 fits 9 bases in the junction. This clonotype was sampled from an adult who was a healthcare worker with PCR-confirmed SARS-CoV-2 infection or an uninfected control (not recorded which). Material: whole blood. The CDR3 reads CSVNLGQGTHEQYF. The nucleotide sequence reads TGCAGCGTTAATCTGGGACAGGGAACCCACGAGCAGTACTTC.